Shown below are 32 T cell receptor beta chains from a single sample sequenced in a study of blood T cell repertoires in COVID-19. Sequenced by immunoSEQ multiplex PCR; TCRdb stores in-frame clones only, minus some. The data contain 150,000 to 200,000 clones, about 92% of them seen just once; the ten biggest clones take up 2%. Sequencing input: peripheral blood. These receptors were collected from a woman between 55 and 75 years old with COVID-19, enrolled during active disease.

The chain is built from TRBV6-5 and TRBJ1-1; unclear D gene. Trimming removed 7 bases at V and 6 bases at J, with 18 bases between. The CDR3 is made up of 14 amino acids. Germline V gene lookup returns CDR1 MNHEY and CDR2 SVGAGI. The CDR3 is CASTTQGKSAEAFF. DNA for the CDR3: TGTGCCAGCACTACCCAAGGAAAGAGCGCTGAAGCTTTCTTT.

The genes are TRBV3-1 (or the pseudogene TRBV3-2) and TRBJ1-2, with D uncertain. Germline CDR1 is LGHDT and CDR2 is YNNKEL (reference sequence). Between the trimmed V and J ends, which lost 1 base and 4 bases, there was a span of 10 bases. The CDR3 loop spans 14 amino acids. The CDR3 protein is CASSQGPRIYGYTF. CDR3 DNA sequence: TGTGCCAGCAGCCAAGGGCCCAGAATCTATGGCTACACCTTC.

The chain recombines TRBV18 with TRBJ1-1; a weak D match, TRBD1 (6 bases). V lost 3 bases, J lost 4 bases, and 12 bases lay in between. CDR3 length: 14 residues. From germline, CDR1 is KGHSH and CDR2 LQKENI. The CDR3 DNA sequence: TGTGCCAGCTCACCGGAGCGGGGGCTCACTGAAGCTTTCTTT. It codes for CASSPERGLTEAFF. Supplemented by reference TRBV18 and TRBJ1-1, the full variable domain reads NAGVMQNPRHLVRRRGQEARLRCSPMKGHSHVYWYRQLPEEGLKFMVYLQKENIIDESGMPKERFSAEFPKEGPSILRIQQVVRGDSAAYFCASSPERGLTEAFFGQGTRLTVV.

The chain employs TRBV6-2 or TRBV6-3 and TRBJ2-3, with a possible D match to TRBD1 (6 bases). Germline V gives CDR1 MNHEY, CDR2 SVGEGT. This CDR3 is 17 amino acids long. Trimming cost V 0 bases and J 7 bases, with 20 bases left between them. The CDR3 nucleotides read TGTGCCAGCAGTTACTCGAGGTTGGCAGGGGCACAAAATACGCAGTATTTT. Its protein product is CASSYSRLAGAQNTQYF.

This sequence joins TRBV10-3 and TRBJ2-3, with D possibly being TRBD2 (6 bases). Germline V gives CDR1 ENHRY, CDR2 SYGVKD. V was cut by 9 bases and J by 3 bases, with 13 bases left in between. This CDR3 is built from 13 residues. CDR3 nucleotide sequence: TGTGCCATAGGGAGTCGGGGGACAGATACGCAGTATTTT. It yields the protein CAIGSRGTDTQYF.

The V call is TRBV7-2, the J call TRBJ1-2; TRBD1 might be the D (6 bases). Germline V lookup: CDR1 SGHTA, CDR2 FQGNSA. The length of the CDR3 is 16 residues. The V and J ends lost 1 base and 3 bases respectively, with 15 bases between them. CDR3 sequence: CASSLDAGVVYYGYTF. The CDR3 coding sequence is TGTGCCAGCAGCTTAGACGCAGGGGTAGTCTACTATGGCTACACCTTC.

V and J are TRBV6-2 or TRBV6-3 and TRBJ1-1, with D possibly TRBD1 on 6 matching bases. V gave up 2 bases and J gave up 4 bases, with 11 bases separating them. Germline V gives CDR1 MNHEY, CDR2 SVGEGT. The CDR3 covers 14 residues. The DNA for the CDR3 is TGTGCCAGCAGTTACGTGGGGGCAGGCACTGAAGCTTTCTTT. This gives the protein CASSYVGAGTEAFF.

The CDR3 loop is CAISESVGAETQYF. The CDR3 region has the DNA TGTGCCATCAGTGAGTCTGTGGGGGCAGAGACCCAGTACTTC. V gene TRBV10-3 combines with J gene TRBJ2-5; possible D gene TRBD1, 6 bases. CDR3 size: 14 residues. Germline lookup yields CDR1 ENHRY and CDR2 SYGVKD. The germline V and J ends were trimmed by 0 bases and 4 bases, with 9 bases remaining between them.

The chain uses TRBV9 and TRBJ1-2, with 7 nucleotides matching TRBD1. The V gene's germline CDR1 is SGDLS and CDR2 YYNGEE. The CDR3 consists of 13 residues. The V segment lost 4 bases and the J segment 8 bases; nucleotides outside the gene matches: 8. CDR3 nucleotides: TGTGCCAGCAGCTCAGAAGGGGGCTGGGGCTACACCTTC. Translated: CASSSEGGWGYTF. The variable domain in full, completed from reference TRBV9 and TRBJ1-2, reads DSGVTQTPKHLITATGQRVTLRCSPRSGDLSVYWYQQSLDQGLQFLIQYYNGEERAKGNILERFSAQQFPDLHSELNLSSLELGDSALYFCASSSEGGWGYTFGSGTRLTVV.

The V call is TRBV2, the J call TRBJ1-3, with TRBD1 identical over 7 bases. Germline CDR1 SNHLY, CDR2 FYNNEI. Trimming at V came to 5 bases and at J to 0 bases, leaving 10 bases not matched to a gene. The CDR3 is 17 residues long. The CDR3 bases are TGTGCCAGCAGTCCCAGCAGGGGGGCGAGCTCTGGAAACACCATATATTTT. Translated: CASSPSRGASSGNTIYF.

This clone came up once. The chain uses TRBV11-2 and TRBJ1-5, with D unresolved. Trimming left V 1 base short and J 0 bases short, with 13 bases between. From germline, CDR1 is SGHAT and CDR2 FQNNGV. The CDR3 runs to 17 residues. CDR3 protein: CASSLGTGGYSNQPQHF. In DNA, the CDR3 is TGTGCCAGCAGCTTAGGGACGGGAGGATATAGCAATCAGCCCCAGCATTTT.

The gene calls are TRBV2 and TRBJ2-6, with D possibly TRBD1 on 6 matching bases. The CDR3 has 16 amino acids. Trimming stripped 6 bases from V and 1 base from J, with 13 bases between. Germline V gene data show CDR1 as SNHLY and CDR2 as FYNNEI. CDR3 DNA: TGTGCCAGCAGCGAGGGGACACTGTCTGGGGCCAACGTCCTGACTTTC. Protein product: CASSEGTLSGANVLTF.

The rearrangement joins TRBV7-9 to TRBJ2-5, with 8 bases identical to TRBD2. Germline V CDR1 and CDR2: SEHNR, FQNEAQ (reference sequence). The CDR3 extends over 15 amino acids. V gave up 4 bases and J gave up 5 bases; unmatched junction bases: 9. The DNA for the CDR3 is TGTGCCAGCAGCTCGACGGGGGGGCCCCTTGAGACCCAGTACTTC. It codes for CASSSTGGPLETQYF.

The chain combines TRBV7-9 with TRBJ2-5; TRBD1 matches 7 bases. The V gene's germline CDR1 is SEHNR and CDR2 FQNEAQ (reference sequence). The ends lost 4 bases at V and 4 bases at J; junction bases unmatched: 12. The CDR3 spans 16 residues. CDR3 sequence (DNA): TGTGCCAGCAGCTCCGGACCCACAGGGGCGGGAGAGACCCAGTACTTC. Amino acid sequence: CASSSGPTGAGETQYF.

This sequence joins TRBV5-6 and TRBJ2-2, with TRBD1 identical over 8 bases. The J segment lost 4 bases and the V segment lost 4 bases, leaving 6 bases of the junction unmatched. The germline V gene encodes CDR1 SGHDT and CDR2 YYEEEE. The CDR3 is 15 residues long. CDR3 DNA sequence: TGTGCCAGCAGCCGGGACAGGATTGGCACCGGGGAGCTGTTTTTT. Its translation is CASSRDRIGTGELFF.

The rearrangement joins TRBV7-9 to TRBJ2-2; D is unresolved. Trimming removed 5 bases from V and 4 bases from J, with 11 bases in between. CDR1 and CDR2 from the germline V gene are SEHNR and FQNEAQ (reference sequence). The CDR3 spans 14 residues. The CDR3 nucleotides read TGTGCCAGCAGCCCCCCACGGGTCACCGGGGAGCTGTTTTTT. It translates to CASSPPRVTGELFF.

V is TRBV9 and J is TRBJ1-4; weak D call: TRBD1 (6 bases). Looked up from germline, CDR1 is SGDLS and CDR2 is YYNGEE. Trimming shortened V by 2 bases and J by 4 bases, and 9 bases separated the two germline ends. The CDR3 contains 14 residues. Here the CDR3 reads CASSVDSFNEKLFF. The CDR3 DNA follows: TGTGCCAGCAGCGTGGACAGCTTTAATGAAAAACTGTTTTTT.

The V gene is TRBV4-3, the J gene TRBJ1-4; D gene ambiguous. Germline V gives CDR1 LGHNA, CDR2 YSLEER. Deletions cut 1 base from V and 8 bases from J, with 11 bases between. The CDR3 length is 14 residues. The CDR3 nucleotides are TGCGCCAGCAGCCAAGGGGCAGTAGGAGAAAAACTGTTTTTT. This sequence encodes CASSQGAVGEKLFF.

The J gene is TRBJ1-1, the V gene TRBV29-1; D gene ambiguous. CDR1 and CDR2 (germline): SQVTM, ANQGSEA. The CDR3 consists of 11 residues. V shed 7 bases and J shed 7 bases, with 13 bases lying between them. CDR3 sequence (DNA): TGCAGCGCCGCGATAGCGGATGAAGCTTTCTTT. It specifies CSAAIADEAFF.

V is TRBV3-1 (or the pseudogene TRBV3-2) and J is TRBJ2-3; 12 nucleotides agree with TRBD2. The CDR3 loop spans 17 amino acids. Losses at the gene ends were 0 bases for V and 5 bases for J; bases not matched to a gene: 6. Germline CDR1 LGHDT, CDR2 YNNKEL (reference sequence). CDR3 in amino acids: CASSQDPSGGARDTQYF. The DNA for the CDR3 is TGTGCCAGCAGCCAAGACCCTAGCGGGGGGGCAAGAGATACGCAGTATTTT.

The J gene is TRBJ2-7, the V gene TRBV7-9, with a tentative D call TRBD1 (6 bases). The V gene lost 5 bases and the J gene lost 6 bases, with 11 bases spanning the gap. This CDR3 is built from 12 residues. Per germline, CDR1 SEHNR and CDR2 FQNEAQ (reference sequence). The CDR3 here is CASSATGTEQYF. The CDR3 nucleotides read TGTGCCAGCAGCGCAACAGGGACCGAGCAGTACTTC.

This chain links TRBV19 with TRBJ1-5; maybe TRBD1 (5 bases). CDR3 length: 14 amino acids. Germline values: CDR1 LNHDA, CDR2 SQIVND (reference sequence). Trimming pared 8 bases from V and 5 bases from J, leaving 16 bases between. CDR3 nucleotide sequence: TGTGCCAGTCGCGGGGGTGTCCTATATCAGCCCCAGCATTTT. Translation gives CASRGGVLYQPQHF.

This clone was counted between two and nine times. The rearrangement links TRBV6-6 to TRBJ1-1, with 8 bases matching TRBD1. The CDR3 sequence is 15 residues long. CDR1 MNHNY and CDR2 SVGAGI come from the germline V gene (reference sequence). The ends lost 6 bases at V and 1 base at J; junction bases unmatched: 7. This chain's CDR3 is CASSDPTGGNTEAFF. The DNA for the CDR3 is TGTGCCAGCAGCGACCCCACAGGGGGGAACACTGAAGCTTTCTTT.

The chain recombines TRBV7-3 with TRBJ1-1; 10 bases agree with TRBD1. The CDR3 extends over 14 amino acids. Trimming removed 2 bases from V and 9 bases from J; junction bases left unmatched: 6. Germline V gives CDR1 SGHTA, CDR2 FQGTGA. The CDR3, as DNA: TGTGCCAGCAGCTTAGGGACAGGGGAATCGCAAGCTTTCTTT. Its protein is CASSLGTGESQAFF.

V gene TRBV19 combines with J gene TRBJ1-5, with 7 bases matching TRBD1. The trim removed 5 bases at V and 2 bases at J, leaving 3 bases unmatched. Per germline, CDR1 LNHDA and CDR2 SQIVND (reference sequence). The CDR3 runs to 14 residues. The CDR3 DNA reads TGTGCCAGTAGTTCAACAGGGGGCAATCAGCCCCAGCATTTT. It specifies CASSSTGGNQPQHF.

This chain joins TRBV18 and TRBJ1-6; D gene uncertain. Germline V lookup: CDR1 KGHSH, CDR2 LQKENI. CDR3 length equals 15 residues. Trimming shortened V by 3 bases and J by 8 bases, and 14 bases separated the two germline ends. CDR3 sequence (DNA): TGTGCCAGCTCACCTATAGGAGGGCTGGATTCACCCCTCCACTTT. It encodes CASSPIGGLDSPLHF.

CDR3 protein: CASHDVPGQGTNTEAFF. The CDR3 DNA sequence: TGTGCCAGTCATGACGTTCCGGGACAGGGAACGAACACTGAAGCTTTCTTT. The chain has TRBV2 and TRBJ1-1, with TRBD1 matching 9 bases. Looked up from germline, CDR1 is SNHLY and CDR2 is FYNNEI. V trimming: 9 bases; J trimming: 1 base; junction bases outside the gene matches: 15. The CDR3 extends over 17 amino acids. The variable domain in full, completed from reference TRBV2 and TRBJ1-1, reads EPEVTQTPSHQVTQMGQEVILRCVPISNHLYFYWYRQILGQKVEFLVSFYNNEISEKSEIFDDQFSVERPDGSNFTLKIRSTKLEDSAMYFCASHDVPGQGTNTEAFFGQGTRLTVV.

The chain joins TRBV15 to TRBJ1-5, with a possible D match to TRBD1 (6 bases). Looked up from germline, CDR1 is LNHNV and CDR2 is YYDKDF (reference sequence). V lost 3 bases, J lost 3 bases, and 12 bases lay in between. The length of the CDR3 is 15 residues. The CDR3 is CATSSERGYNQPQHF. The CDR3 DNA sequence: TGTGCCACCAGCAGCGAGAGGGGGTACAATCAGCCCCAGCATTTT.

The gene calls are TRBV5-6 and TRBJ1-2, with 8 nucleotides matching TRBD1. Trimming at V came to 3 bases and at J to 2 bases, leaving 6 bases not matched to a gene. CDR1 and CDR2 from the germline V gene are SGHDT and YYEEEE. CDR3 length equals 15 residues. This chain's CDR3 is CASSSSGGSNYGYTF. CDR3 in DNA: TGTGCCAGCAGCTCGTCAGGGGGCTCAAACTATGGCTACACCTTC.

DNA of the CDR3: TGTGCCAGTAGGAGACAGGGGTCGTACTATGGCTACACCTTC. Translation gives CASRRQGSYYGYTF. The chain uses TRBV19 and TRBJ1-2; TRBD1 agrees at 8 bases. This CDR3 has 14 amino acids. The V gene end was trimmed by 6 bases and the J gene end by 3 bases; junction bases not matched to a gene: 6. The germline V gene encodes CDR1 LNHDA and CDR2 SQIVND (reference sequence).

This clone was observed once. This chain uses TRBV7-2 with TRBJ2-3, with 8 bases identical to TRBD1. In germline, CDR1 is SGHTA, CDR2 FQGNSA. The CDR3 sequence is 16 residues long. Trimming took 2 bases from V and 6 from J; bases not matched to a gene: 10. The chain's CDR3 is CASSLTPGGLLDTQYF. The CDR3 nucleotides are TGTGCCAGCAGCTTAACGCCAGGGGGCTTATTGGATACGCAGTATTTT.

The V gene is TRBV7-6, the J gene TRBJ1-1, with D possibly being TRBD1 (6 bases). Deletions cut 5 bases from V and 9 bases from J, with 16 bases between. Per the germline V gene, CDR1 is SGHVS and CDR2 is FNYEAQ. The CDR3 totals 13 residues. The CDR3 loop reads CASSQPSGGKAFF. In DNA form, the CDR3 reads TGTGCCAGCAGCCAACCATCTGGGGGCAAAGCTTTCTTT.